A single sample is the source of the 17 T cell receptor beta chains below, sequenced in a study of cytomegalovirus exposure and HLA in healthy donors (dated by TCRdb to the late 2010s). The library was obtained by the immunoSEQ multiplex PCR assay. For the multiplex PCR, a mixture combining 60 forward primers for TCR Vbeta segments and 13 reverse primers for TCR Jbeta segments was used. TCRdb limited this immuneACCESS table to in-frame rearrangements with V and J called. A share of clones is missing; checked studies link under half to unresolved V genes, and the rest is unexplained. The sample has roughly 99,000 clones on record, around 76% of them singletons. Approximately 2.4% of the sample lies in the top ten. Sample: PBMCs. The receptors were gathered from a man younger than 45 in good health and CMV-seropositive.

The chain employs TRBV29-1 and TRBJ2-7, with D possibly TRBD1 on 6 matching bases. The CDR3 runs 14 residues. The germline V and J ends were trimmed by 6 bases and 4 bases, with 19 bases remaining between them. Germline V gene data show CDR1 as SQVTM and CDR2 as ANQGSEA. The CDR3 DNA follows: TGCAGCGTGGGCATACAGGGTCGGGGATACGAGCAGTACTTC. It is translated as CSVGIQGRGYEQYF.

This rearrangement joins TRBV28 to TRBJ1-5; TRBD1 matches 7 bases. Germline CDR1 MDHEN, CDR2 SYDVKM. This CDR3 is built from 16 residues. V lost 5 bases, J lost 1 base, and 8 bases stayed unmatched. In nucleotides, the CDR3 is TGTGCCAGCAGTACCCCAGGGGGGATAAGCAATCAGCCCCAGCATTTT. Residues: CASSTPGGISNQPQHF.

V usage is TRBV18 and J usage is TRBJ1-1, with D possibly matching TRBD1 (5 bases). CDR1 is KGHSH, CDR2 LQKENI, per germline. V lost 5 bases and J lost 5, with 15 bases in between. The CDR3 contains 14 residues. This CDR3 is CASSAGSSGTEAFF. The CDR3, as DNA: TGTGCCAGCTCAGCAGGGTCGAGTGGGACTGAAGCTTTCTTT.

V is TRBV11-2 and J is TRBJ2-5, with D tentatively TRBD1 (6 bases). The CDR3 spans 14 residues. With 3 bases removed from V and 4 bases from J, the gap between germline ends came to 12 bases. Germline V lookup: CDR1 SGHAT, CDR2 FQNNGV. The CDR3 loop is CASSFSGGRETQYF. In DNA form, the CDR3 reads TGTGCCAGCAGCTTCAGTGGGGGCAGAGAGACCCAGTACTTC. The complete variable domain, with remaining parts taken from reference TRBV11-2 and TRBJ2-5, reads EAGVAQSPRYKIIEKRQSVAFWCNPISGHATLYWYQQILGQGPKLLIQFQNNGVVDDSQLPKDRFSAERLKGVDSTLKIQPAKLEDSAVYLCASSFSGGRETQYFGPGTRLLVL.

Notes on this clone: The junction and the germline gene differ at one end; a read error may be behind it. The chain uses TRBV7-9 and TRBJ1-6; TRBD1 might be the D (6 bases). The CDR3 totals 14 residues. Germline V lookup: CDR1 SEHNR, CDR2 FQNEAQ (reference sequence). The CDR3 DNA is TGTTCCAGCAGCTATGGACAGATTAATTCACCCCTCCACTTT. It translates to CSSSYGQINSPLHF.

This clone was picked up a small number of times. This chain links TRBV5-1 with TRBJ2-7; tentatively, D is TRBD1 (5 bases). Germline CDR1 reads SGHRS; CDR2 reads YFSETQ. The CDR3 runs 15 residues. V dropped 0 bases and J dropped 5 bases, with 15 bases sitting between them. The CDR3 is CASSLGQGRLNEQYF. In nucleotides, the CDR3 is TGCGCCAGCAGCTTGGGCCAGGGCCGCCTGAACGAGCAGTACTTC.

This clone was observed a handful of times. This sample includes further DNA sequences coding for the same CDR3. The rearrangement uses TRBV2 and TRBJ1-1; a possible D gene is TRBD1 (5 bases). V was pared by 8 bases and J by 8 bases, with 12 bases between. CDR3 length: 11 residues. CDR1 SNHLY and CDR2 FYNNEI come from the germline V gene. For the CDR3, the DNA is TGTGCCAGCGATGGAGGGGCGGAAGCTTTCTTT. Its translation is CASDGGAEAFF.

The rearrangement joins TRBV5-6 to TRBJ2-6, with unresolved D. Germline-derived CDR1 and CDR2 are SGHDT and YYEEEE. The CDR3 is made up of 13 amino acids. Trimming pared 0 bases from V and 12 bases from J, leaving 10 bases between. CDR3 DNA: TGTGCCAGCAGCTTGGAACAGCTTACCGTCCTGACTTTC. Protein sequence: CASSLEQLTVLTF.

The V and J genes are TRBV5-6 and TRBJ2-3, with TRBD2 matching 11 bases. V shed 0 bases, J shed 2 bases, and the junction held 2 bases outside the gene matches. Germline V gene data show CDR1 as SGHDT and CDR2 as YYEEEE. The CDR3 spans 16 residues. The CDR3 DNA reads TGTGCCAGCAGCTTGGAACTAGCGGGGGCCACAGATACGCAGTATTTT. This translates into CASSLELAGATDTQYF.

This chain links TRBV11-3 with TRBJ2-7, with a possible D match to TRBD2 (5 bases). Germline CDR1 SGHNT, CDR2 YENEEA. V was trimmed by 4 bases and J by 3 bases, leaving 28 bases between them. There are 19 residues in the CDR3. CDR3 sequence (DNA): TGTGCCAGCAGCTCTAGCCCCTATTCTATGCGCCCCCATGTCTACGAGCAGTACTTC. Protein: CASSSSPYSMRPHVYEQYF.

This clone was counted between two and nine times. The V gene is TRBV2, the J gene TRBJ1-1; perhaps TRBD1 as D (5 bases). V lost 8 bases, J lost 1 base, and 8 bases lay in between. This CDR3 is built from 12 residues. Germline CDR1 SNHLY, CDR2 FYNNEI. In nucleotides, the CDR3 is TGTGCCAGCGGGGCAAGGAACACTGAAGCTTTCTTT. Amino acids: CASGARNTEAFF.

The CDR3 spells CAISDRRGGDTQYF. The CDR3 region has the DNA TGTGCCATCAGTGACCGGCGGGGCGGAGATACGCAGTATTTT. The gene calls are TRBV10-3 and TRBJ2-3, with a possible D match to TRBD2 (6 bases). There are 14 residues in the CDR3. Germline V CDR1 and CDR2: ENHRY, SYGVKD. With 3 bases removed from V and 5 bases from J, the gap between germline ends came to 12 bases.

The genes are TRBV7-2 and TRBJ1-2; D remains unclear. This CDR3 comprises 15 residues. With 4 bases removed from V and 5 bases from J, the gap between germline ends came to 17 bases. Germline V gives CDR1 SGHTA, CDR2 FQGNSA. The CDR3 loop is CASSWGGGAGYGYTF. The CDR3 nucleotides read TGTGCCAGCAGCTGGGGAGGAGGTGCCGGATATGGCTACACCTTC.

V gene TRBV9 combines with J gene TRBJ2-3, with 8 bases identical to TRBD2. The trim removed 0 bases at V and 5 bases at J, leaving 8 bases unmatched. Germline V lookup: CDR1 SGDLS, CDR2 YYNGEE. The CDR3 has 16 residues. CDR3 sequence: CASSVDGGGLRDTQYF. Here the CDR3 DNA reads TGTGCCAGCAGCGTAGACGGGGGGGGCTTGCGAGATACGCAGTATTTT.

Regarding this clone: The junction departs from germline at one end; a sequencing error may be responsible. This chain uses TRBV6-5 with TRBJ1-3; D possibly corresponds to TRBD1 (6 bases). CDR3 length: 15 residues. Germline CDR1 and CDR2: MNHEY and SVGAGI. CDR3 coding DNA: TGTGCCAGCAGTCGGGAAGACAGGAGTGGAAGCACCATATATTTT. As protein: CASSREDRSGSTIYF.

The chain combines TRBV19 with TRBJ1-2; unclear D gene. The CDR3 contains 13 residues. Germline values: CDR1 LNHDA, CDR2 SQIVND (reference sequence). V shed 6 bases and J shed 5 bases, with 13 bases lying between them. The CDR3 protein is CASRRPAGYGYTF. The CDR3, as DNA: TGTGCCAGTAGACGCCCGGCGGGGTATGGCTACACCTTC.

CDR3 residues: CASSFDMNYNEQFF. In DNA, the CDR3 is TGCGCCAGCAGCTTTGACATGAACTACAATGAGCAGTTCTTC. This chain connects TRBV5-1 to TRBJ2-1; D unresolved. V gave up 2 bases and J gave up 3 bases, with 9 bases separating them. The CDR3 sequence is 14 residues long. Germline CDR1 and CDR2: SGHRS and YFSETQ.